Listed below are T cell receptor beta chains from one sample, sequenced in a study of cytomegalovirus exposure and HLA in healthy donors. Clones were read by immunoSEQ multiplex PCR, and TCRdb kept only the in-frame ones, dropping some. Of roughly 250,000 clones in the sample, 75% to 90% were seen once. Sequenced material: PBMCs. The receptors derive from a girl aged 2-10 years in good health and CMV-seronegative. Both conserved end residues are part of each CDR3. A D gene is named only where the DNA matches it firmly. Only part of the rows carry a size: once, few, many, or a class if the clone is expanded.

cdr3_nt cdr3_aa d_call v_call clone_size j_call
TGTGCCAGCAGCGCGCCCACAGGGGGCTATGGCTACACCTTC CASSAPTGGYGYTF TRBD1 TRBV5-4 NA TRBJ1-2
TGCAGCGTGGTCACCCGGGGGGGGCCGTCTCGGTACGAGCAGTACTTC CSVVTRGGPSRYEQYF TRBD2 TRBV29-1 once TRBJ2-7
TGTGCCAGCACCCCGGGATCCTCCTACGAGCAGTACTTC CASTPGSSYEQYF NA TRBV27 NA TRBJ2-7
TGTGCCAGCAGCTCCCGAGAACAGGTGCCAGGCGTGGGAGCTTTCTTT CASSSREQVPGVGAFF NA TRBV7-9 NA TRBJ1-1
TGTGCCTGGGCTATAGTCAGGTCTAACTATGGCTACACCTTC CAWAIVRSNYGYTF NA TRBV30 few TRBJ1-2
TGTGCCAGTAGTGACAGGGCCGCAGATACGCAGTATTTT CASSDRAADTQYF TRBD1 TRBV19 NA TRBJ2-3
TGTGCCAGCAGTTTACAGACAGGGTCTAACTATGGCTACACCTTC CASSLQTGSNYGYTF TRBD1 TRBV27 NA TRBJ1-2
TGTGCCAGCAGCTTAACCCTGGGCGGGGGGGCCAATGAGCAGTTCTTC CASSLTLGGGANEQFF TRBD2 TRBV7-3 NA TRBJ2-1
TGTGCCAGCAGCTTAGGGACAGGTCTTAACACTGAAGCTTTCTTT CASSLGTGLNTEAFF TRBD1 TRBV7-6 NA TRBJ1-1
TGTGCCATCAGTGGAGCCCTCCCGCCGGGACTCACAGATACGCAGTATTTT CAISGALPPGLTDTQYF NA TRBV10-3 NA TRBJ2-3
TGTGCCAGCTCCCCGGGGCAGGGGATCAATCAGCCCCAGCATTTT CASSPGQGINQPQHF NA TRBV6-1 NA TRBJ1-5
TGTGCCAGCAGTTACTTAGCCGGTGCCTACAATGAGCAGTTCTTC CASSYLAGAYNEQFF NA TRBV6-5 NA TRBJ2-1
TGTGCCAGCAGCTTACCGGACAGGGGGGGTGAGCAGTTCTTC CASSLPDRGGEQFF TRBD1 TRBV7-3 NA TRBJ2-1
TGTGCCAGCAGCAACGGGGCCTTAAGACTAGCGGGAGAGTTAGGGTATGAGCAGTTCTTC CASSNGALRLAGELGYEQFF NA TRBV21-1 few TRBJ2-1
TGTGCCAGCAGCTGGACTGTTAAGTTCTCACCCCTCCACTTT CASSWTVKFSPLHF NA TRBV7-8 NA TRBJ1-6
TGTGCCAGCAGTCCCGCCGAGGCCACCATATATTTT CASSPAEATIYF NA TRBV28 NA TRBJ1-3
TGTGCCAGCAGTGATTGGCGGAGCAATCAGCCCCAGCATTTT CASSDWRSNQPQHF NA TRBV6-1 few TRBJ1-5
TGTGCCAGCAGTAAACACTACGAGCAGTACTTC CASSKHYEQYF NA TRBV28 NA TRBJ2-7
TGTGCCAGCAGTACCGCCCGACAGGGAGGATCCTACGAGCAGTACTTC CASSTARQGGSYEQYF NA TRBV28 NA TRBJ2-7
TGTGCCACCCTCCAATCCTGGGAGACAGATACGCAGTATTTT CATLQSWETDTQYF NA TRBV10-3 NA TRBJ2-3
TGTGCCAGCAGCACCCTAGCGGGCAACTCCTACGAGCAGTACTTC CASSTLAGNSYEQYF TRBD2 TRBV9 once TRBJ2-7
TGTGCCATCAGTAACGGGGGTGTAGATACGCAGTATTTT CAISNGGVDTQYF NA TRBV10-3 NA TRBJ2-3
TGTGCCAGCAGCATCGACAGGAGGAACACTGAAGCTTTCTTT CASSIDRRNTEAFF NA TRBV7-6 NA TRBJ1-1
TGTGCCAGCAGTTCTACAGGTAGCTCCTACAATGAGCAGTTCTTC CASSSTGSSYNEQFF NA TRBV7-3 NA TRBJ2-1
TGTGCCAGCAGGTCTCTAGGGGAGCTGTTTTTT CASRSLGELFF NA TRBV6-5 NA TRBJ2-2